The 32 T cell receptor beta chains presented below share a single source sample, sequenced in a study of blood T cell repertoires in COVID-19. Only in-frame clones appear in the TCRdb table, and some are missing; sequencing was by immunoSEQ multiplex PCR. The profile covers some 240,000 clones, with about 90% appearing a single time and roughly 3% taken by the ten largest. The sequenced sample was PBMCs or T cells enriched from blood (not recorded which). The receptors shown here come from a woman in her thirties or forties who had been exposed to COVID-19.

The J gene is TRBJ2-7, the V gene TRBV7-2; D is ambiguous. Germline V gene data show CDR1 as SGHTA and CDR2 as FQGNSA. V lost 1 base and J 5 bases, leaving 9 bases between the germline ends. There are 13 residues in the CDR3. The CDR3 DNA reads TGTGCCAGCAGCTTAGTGAGGTCCGACGAGCAGTACTTC. It codes for CASSLVRSDEQYF.

The genes are TRBV19 and TRBJ2-3; 7 nucleotides align to TRBD1. With V trimmed by 7 bases and J by 3 bases, 7 bases remained unmatched. Germline assignment: CDR1 LNHDA and CDR2 SQIVND (reference sequence). The CDR3 runs 14 residues. The CDR3: CASKGEQGTDTQYF. The DNA of the CDR3 is TGTGCCAGTAAAGGGGAACAGGGGACAGATACGCAGTATTTT.

The CDR3 DNA sequence: TGTGCCAGCTCACCCGACAACTACGAGCAGTACTTC. Protein sequence: CASSPDNYEQYF. This chain connects TRBV18 to TRBJ2-7; D not resolved. Germline CDR1 KGHSH, CDR2 LQKENI. Trimming removed 3 bases at V and 3 bases at J, with 6 bases between. The CDR3 is made up of 12 amino acids.

The rearrangement links TRBV24-1 to TRBJ2-3; TRBD2 matches at 10 bases. With 3 bases clipped from V and 6 bases from J, the junction kept 11 bases outside the gene matches. In germline, CDR1 is KGHDR, CDR2 SFDVKD. CDR3 size: 17 residues. The CDR3 loop reads CATSDGGDSGRTDTQYF. CDR3 coding DNA: TGTGCCACCAGTGATGGAGGAGATAGCGGGAGGACGGATACGCAGTATTTT.

A word on this clone: Other DNA variants within this sample encode the same CDR3. This chain uses TRBV28 with TRBJ2-7; 9 positions agree with TRBD1. Trimming at V came to 4 bases and at J to 2 bases, leaving 6 bases not matched to a gene. Germline V gives CDR1 MDHEN, CDR2 SYDVKM. The CDR3 has 15 residues. The CDR3 DNA reads TGTGCCAGCAGTTCTCCGGGACAGGGTACCTACGAGCAGTACTTC. This gives the protein CASSSPGQGTYEQYF.

The sample holds a few counts of this clone. The chain employs TRBV6-5 and TRBJ2-7; a possible D gene is TRBD1 (6 bases). The ends were cut back, 2 bases at V and 2 bases at J, with 10 bases in the middle. Germline loops: CDR1 MNHEY, CDR2 SVGAGI. There are 14 residues in the CDR3. This CDR3 reads CASSYGGGTYEQYF. Here the CDR3 DNA reads TGTGCCAGCAGTTACGGGGGCGGAACCTACGAGCAGTACTTC.

The chain carries TRBV2 and TRBJ1-5; weak D call: TRBD1 (5 bases). The CDR3 extends over 14 amino acids. The V and J ends lost 2 bases and 9 bases respectively, with 14 bases between them. Per germline, CDR1 SNHLY and CDR2 FYNNEI. Written as DNA, the CDR3 is TGTGCCAGCAGTGAATCCCAGGGATCGCGGCCCCAGCATTTT. Its translation is CASSESQGSRPQHF. Based on the CDR3 plus reference TRBV2 and TRBJ1-5, the full variable domain is EPEVTQTPSHQVTQMGQEVILRCVPISNHLYFYWYRQILGQKVEFLVSFYNNEISEKSEIFDDQFSVERPDGSNFTLKIRSTKLEDSAMYFCASSESQGSRPQHFGDGTRLSIL.

This sequence joins TRBV20-1 and TRBJ2-1; 12 nucleotides align to TRBD2. The CDR3 totals 17 residues. The V gene end was trimmed by 6 bases and the J gene end by 0 bases; junction bases not matched to a gene: 9. CDR1 is DFQATT, CDR2 SNEGSKA, per germline (reference sequence). Here the CDR3 DNA reads TGCAGTGCGAGTCTAGCGGGGGGGTTAAGCTCCTACAATGAGCAGTTCTTC. Encoded protein: CSASLAGGLSSYNEQFF.

In regard to this clone: Germline is not matched at one junction end, which may reflect a read error. The genes are TRBV7-9 and TRBJ2-7; possibly TRBD2 for D (5 bases). From germline, CDR1 is SEHNR and CDR2 FQNEAQ (reference sequence). The CDR3 length is 11 residues. CDR3 coding DNA: TGTGCCAGCAGCTCAAGGGAGTCGGTACACTTC. It codes for CASSSRESVHF.

This rearrangement joins TRBV6-5 to TRBJ2-7; 8 positions match TRBD1. V was pared by 7 bases and J by 3 bases, with 8 bases of the junction left unmatched. Germline V gives CDR1 MNHEY, CDR2 SVGAGI. The CDR3 length is 14 residues. The CDR3 DNA reads TGTGCCAGCAAGACACTACAGGGGGTCTACGAGCAGTACTTC. Protein: CASKTLQGVYEQYF.

The V and J genes are TRBV6-5 and TRBJ1-6, with a tentative D call TRBD1 (6 bases). V lost 2 bases, J lost 8 bases, and 10 bases lay in between. Germline-derived CDR1 and CDR2 are MNHEY and SVGAGI. The CDR3 sequence is 14 residues long. DNA for the CDR3: TGTGCCAGCAGTTACAACAGGGCTCATTCACCCCTCCACTTT. It is translated as CASSYNRAHSPLHF.

CDR3 in amino acids: CAIGGVLISTGELFF. The CDR3 bases are TGTGCCATAGGCGGGGTACTCATTAGCACCGGGGAGCTGTTTTTT. The J gene is TRBJ2-2, the V gene TRBV11-2, with a tentative D call TRBD2 (6 bases). Germline V gene data show CDR1 as SGHAT and CDR2 as FQNNGV. The V and J ends lost 10 bases and 4 bases respectively, with 19 bases between them. The CDR3 spans 15 residues.

The J gene is TRBJ2-7, the V gene TRBV7-2, with D tentatively TRBD2 (5 bases). Germline lookup yields CDR1 SGHTA and CDR2 FQGNSA. The V end lost 5 bases, the J end lost 3 bases, and 20 bases lay between the germline ends. The CDR3 runs to 16 residues. Here the CDR3 DNA reads TGTGCCAGCAGCCACTTGGGCAGAGGGATACACTACGAGCAGTACTTC. It encodes CASSHLGRGIHYEQYF.

The chain has TRBV27 and TRBJ2-1; TRBD2 agrees at 7 bases. J was trimmed by 5 bases and V by 3 bases; bases with no gene match: 13. This CDR3 has 17 residues. CDR1 is MNHEY, CDR2 SMNVEV, per germline (reference sequence). CDR3 sequence: CASSFSPLAETNNEQFF. CDR3 nucleotide sequence: TGTGCCAGCAGTTTTTCTCCTCTAGCGGAGACTAACAATGAGCAGTTCTTC.

DNA for the CDR3: TGTGCCAGCAGTGGCCCAGGGATCGATGGCTACACCTTC. This gives the protein CASSGPGIDGYTF. The rearrangement joins TRBV25-1 to TRBJ1-2; D is possibly TRBD1 (5 bases). The germline gives CDR1 MGHDK, CDR2 SYGVNS. The length of the CDR3 is 13 residues. V was pared by 4 bases and J by 6 bases, with 12 bases between.

This chain uses TRBV7-9 with TRBJ1-2; D ambiguous. This CDR3 is built from 14 residues. From germline, CDR1 is SEHNR and CDR2 FQNEAQ (reference sequence). V lost 5 bases to trimming and J lost 4 bases, with 14 bases between them. For the CDR3, the DNA is TGTGCCAGCAGCCCCAGGTTGCGCCCCTATGGCTACACCTTC. Encoded protein: CASSPRLRPYGYTF. The entire variable domain, with the rest obtained from reference TRBV7-9 and TRBJ1-2, is as follows: DTGVSQNPRHKITKRGQNVTFRCDPISEHNRLYWYRQTLGQGPEFLTYFQNEAQLEKSRLLSDRFSAERPKGSFSTLEIQRTEQGDSAMYLCASSPRLRPYGYTFGSGTRLTVV.

This rearrangement joins TRBV11-2 to TRBJ1-1; TRBD1 aligns across 8 bases. This CDR3 contains 18 residues. Germline values: CDR1 SGHAT, CDR2 FQNNGV. V dropped 0 bases and J dropped 6; count of bases not matched to a gene: 15. The CDR3 DNA sequence: TGTGCCAGCAGCTTAGAAGGGGCTAGACAGGGGAAGTTAGCTGAAGCTTTCTTT. Translation gives CASSLEGARQGKLAEAFF. The full variable domain, with the rest looked up from reference TRBV11-2 and TRBJ1-1, is EAGVAQSPRYKIIEKRQSVAFWCNPISGHATLYWYQQILGQGPKLLIQFQNNGVVDDSQLPKDRFSAERLKGVDSTLKIQPAKLEDSAVYLCASSLEGARQGKLAEAFFGQGTRLTVV.

This chain links TRBV9 with TRBJ2-2, with 8 bases that match TRBD2. Germline-derived CDR1 and CDR2 are SGDLS and YYNGEE. Losses at the gene ends were 0 bases for V and 6 bases for J; bases not matched to a gene: 4. This CDR3 has 15 residues. The CDR3 region has the DNA TGTGCCAGCAGCGTAGGCCACGGGGGGGCCGGGGAGCTGTTTTTT. This codes for CASSVGHGGAGELFF.

This clone was picked up one time. The chain carries TRBV27 and TRBJ1-5, with D tentatively TRBD1 (5 bases). Per the germline V gene, CDR1 is MNHEY and CDR2 is SMNVEV (reference sequence). V lost 6 bases and J 1 base, leaving 10 bases between the germline ends. This CDR3 comprises 14 residues. CDR3 DNA: TGTGCCAGCAGCGCGGGGGGAAGCAATCAGCCCCAGCATTTT. Translated, it gives CASSAGGSNQPQHF.

The rearrangement uses TRBV6-5 and TRBJ1-5, with D hard to call. Looked up from germline, CDR1 is MNHEY and CDR2 is SVGAGI. CDR3 length equals 13 residues. V lost 2 bases, J lost 4 bases, and 6 bases lay in between. The CDR3 DNA reads TGTGCCAGCAGTTACCAAGCGAATCAGCCCCAGCATTTT. Its translation is CASSYQANQPQHF.

This clone was seen once. The chain recombines TRBV7-2 with TRBJ1-1; perhaps TRBD1 as D (6 bases). The V end lost 5 bases, the J end lost 7 bases, and 23 bases lay between the germline ends. Germline V gene data show CDR1 as SGHTA and CDR2 as FQGNSA. This CDR3 has 16 residues. The CDR3 coding sequence is TGTGCCAGCAGCCCTCTGTTTGCGGGGGCCCGCGATGAAGCTTTCTTT. Its translation is CASSPLFAGARDEAFF.

The CDR3 here is CASSPARGPPYEQYF. CDR3 in DNA: TGTGCCAGCAGTCCCGCCAGGGGACCCCCCTACGAGCAGTACTTC. The genes are TRBV28 and TRBJ2-7; D might be TRBD1 (6 bases). Per the germline V gene, CDR1 is MDHEN and CDR2 is SYDVKM. V was pared by 5 bases and J by 2 bases, with 16 bases between. The CDR3 has 15 residues.

The rearrangement uses TRBV5-5 and TRBJ2-3, with TRBD2 matching over 9 bases. With 0 bases clipped from V and 10 bases from J, the junction kept 9 bases outside the gene matches. Germline CDR1 SGHKS, CDR2 YYEKEE (reference sequence). The CDR3 consists of 15 residues. The CDR3 nucleotides read TGTGCCAGCAGCTTGGAACTAGCGGGCCTTCTTCCGCAGTATTTT. The encoded protein is CASSLELAGLLPQYF.

This clone turned up a few times. The V gene is TRBV3-1 (or the pseudogene TRBV3-2), the J gene TRBJ1-1, with a weak D call TRBD1 (5 bases). Trimming left V 1 base short and J 1 base short, with 7 bases between. CDR1 and CDR2 (germline): LGHDT, YNNKEL (reference sequence). This CDR3 has 14 residues. The CDR3 region is CASSQADTNTEAFF. CDR3 coding DNA: TGTGCCAGCAGCCAAGCGGACACGAACACTGAAGCTTTCTTT.

V is TRBV10-2 and J is TRBJ1-2; D gene uncertain. CDR1 and CDR2 (germline): WSHSY, SAAADI. The CDR3 runs 14 residues. The ends were cut back, 5 bases at V and 2 bases at J, with 12 bases in the middle. The CDR3 loop is CASSQSSQNYGYTF. For the CDR3, the DNA is TGCGCCAGCAGTCAATCCTCACAGAACTATGGCTACACCTTC.

V gene TRBV6-5 combines with J gene TRBJ2-3, with 9 nucleotides matching TRBD1. CDR3 length equals 15 residues. Germline V gene data show CDR1 as MNHEY and CDR2 as SVGAGI. The J segment lost 4 bases and the V segment lost 3 bases, leaving 5 bases of the junction unmatched. The CDR3 DNA follows: TGTGCCAGCAGTTATCGGGACAGGGCATCAGATACGCAGTATTTT. Protein sequence: CASSYRDRASDTQYF.

This chain joins TRBV3-1 (or the pseudogene TRBV3-2) and TRBJ1-2, with TRBD1 identical over 12 bases. Trimming removed 5 bases from V and 0 bases from J; junction bases left unmatched: 13. CDR1 is LGHDT and CDR2 is YNNKEL in the germline V gene (reference sequence). The CDR3 spans 19 residues. CDR3 bases: TGTGCCAGCAGCTCCCTATCGGGACAGGGGGCTGCATCTAACTATGGCTACACCTTC. Translated, it gives CASSSLSGQGAASNYGYTF.

This clone was counted at least ten times. The chain is built from TRBV11-2 and TRBJ1-6, with a possible D match to TRBD1 (5 bases). This CDR3 is 14 amino acids long. From germline, CDR1 is SGHAT and CDR2 FQNNGV. The germline V and J ends were trimmed by 4 bases and 9 bases, with 13 bases remaining between them. The CDR3 loop is CASSSRIGVSPLHF. As DNA, the CDR3 is TGTGCCAGCAGCTCCCGAATAGGGGTTTCACCCCTCCACTTT.

The V and J genes are TRBV2 and TRBJ2-2; 13 bases map to TRBD2. Germline-derived CDR1 and CDR2 are SNHLY and FYNNEI. CDR3 size: 20 residues. Unmatched junction bases numbered 15, after V lost 3 bases and J lost 5 bases. The CDR3 reads CASSDIGTSGIDVWTGELFF. In DNA, the CDR3 is TGTGCCAGCAGTGATATTGGGACTAGCGGGATCGATGTTTGGACCGGGGAGCTGTTTTTT.

In DNA form, the CDR3 reads TGTGCCAGCAGCTTAGCTACAGGGCACGACAATGAGCAGTTCTTC. As protein: CASSLATGHDNEQFF. V and J are TRBV11-2 and TRBJ2-1; maybe TRBD1 (6 bases). In germline, CDR1 is SGHAT, CDR2 FQNNGV. V was clipped by 1 base and J by 5 bases, with 12 bases between them. The CDR3 length is 15 residues.

The chain has TRBV13 and TRBJ1-2; 10 positions agree with TRBD1. CDR1 PRHDT and CDR2 FYEKMQ come from the germline V gene (reference sequence). The CDR3 is 16 amino acids. The junction had 8 bases not matched to a gene; V was cut back by 5 bases and J by 2 bases. The CDR3 nucleotides are TGTGCCAGCAGCATTAAGGACAGGGGGGAAAACTATGGCTACACCTTC. Encoded protein: CASSIKDRGENYGYTF.

The chain links TRBV28 to TRBJ1-4, with TRBD1 matching over 7 bases. Germline V gene lookup returns CDR1 MDHEN and CDR2 SYDVKM. The CDR3 covers 15 residues. V lost 5 bases and J lost 1; bases outside the gene matches: 4. Written as DNA, the CDR3 is TGTGCCAGCAGTGGCGACAGGGTAACTAATGAAAAACTGTTTTTT. It specifies CASSGDRVTNEKLFF. The full variable domain, rest sourced from reference TRBV28 and TRBJ1-4, is DVKVTQSSRYLVKRTGEKVFLECVQDMDHENMFWYRQDPGLGLRLIYFSYDVKMKEKGDIPEGYSVSREKKERFSLILESASTNQTSMYLCASSGDRVTNEKLFFGSGTQLSVL.